Detailed here is one T cell receptor beta chain. The source of the sample is a study of cytomegalovirus exposure and HLA in healthy donors. CDR3 length: 16 residues. Germline loops: CDR1 MNHEY, CDR2 SVGAGI. After removal of 1 base from V and 3 bases from J, the junction contained 3 bases not matched to a gene. Assay: immunoSEQ multiplex PCR; the TCRdb copy retains only in-frame clones and omits some. This repertoire shows around 200,000 clones, about four fifths found once; its top ten account for under 3.5%. The V call is TRBV6-5, the J call TRBJ1-4, with TRBD1 matching over 9 bases. The origin of this receptor is a woman under 30 in good health and CMV-seropositive. Input material: PBMCs. CDR3 coding DNA: TGTGCCAGCAGTTACTATACAGGGGGCGCTAATGAAAAACTGTTTTTT. It is translated as CASSYYTGGANEKLFF.